The rows below give T cell receptor beta chains drawn from one sample of a study of blood T cells in healthy people across ages. TCRdb called the 5' RACE reads again in MiXCR, with one record for every CDR3 protein. Of about 320,000 distinct CDR3 sequences in the sample, roughly a quarter were seen once. Sequenced material: blood. These TCRs come from a woman in her seventies in good health. Each CDR3 is given with its conserved first and last residue. Clone size is shown for a subset of rows, as once, few, many or a class of expanded clone.

size	V	J	CDR3
NA	TRBV10-3	TRBJ1-2	CAIRPTGKGDGYTF
few	TRBV7-6	TRBJ1-3	CASSWGGNTIYF
few	TRBV4-1	TRBJ2-7	CASSQVGRSGVEQYF
few	TRBV7-9	TRBJ2-5	CASSSTGAAETQYF
NA	TRBV19	TRBJ1-1	CASVLGTEAFF
NA	TRBV24-1	TRBJ2-5	CATSRTGNQETQYF
few	TRBV20-1	TRBJ2-1	CSAAGRNAERSEQFF
NA	TRBV5-1	TRBJ2-2	CASKPLQGNTGELFF
many	TRBV5-1	TRBJ1-2	CASSPTGDYGYTF
few	TRBV24-1	TRBJ2-2	CATQPPGTSGRGGELFF
NA	TRBV14	NA	CASSQDRPGSETQYF
few	TRBV6-5	TRBJ1-6	CASSLTGGTMDSPLHF
few	TRBV6-1	TRBJ2-3	CASREGGFTDTQYF
NA	TRBV28	TRBJ1-2	CASRVGDPWGYTF
NA	TRBV28	TRBJ2-7	CASSQPGQAHYEQYF
NA	TRBV9	NA	CASARAPSYNEQFF
NA	TRBV7-2	TRBJ1-4	CASSLDAAVNEKLFF
NA	TRBV7-8	TRBJ1-1	CASSFPGVTEAFF
few	TRBV29-1	TRBJ1-4	CSVVYGGLDEKLFF
NA	TRBV3-1	TRBJ2-7	CASSQGKAGEQYF
NA	TRBV13	TRBJ2-1	CASSDSGGASEQFF